This TCR beta chain was retrieved from a study of CD8 T cells in ankylosing spondylitis. Study-wide results and caveats: Blood of patients with ankylosing spondylitis appeared to be characterized by a TCR beta motif of about eight highly homologous variants.

Quantitative molecular-barcoded 5'-RACE generated the TCR beta libraries. TCRdb re-called the 5' RACE reads with MiXCR, one entry per CDR3 protein. The table lists under 950,000 distinct CDR3 sequences, roughly 20% of them singletons. About this clonotype itself: What it binds is unknown.

Trimming stripped 5 bases from V and 0 bases from J, with 9 bases between. The CDR3 consists of 13 residues. Looked up from germline, CDR1 is SGHRS and CDR2 is YFSETQ. The sequence was collected from a male donor with ankylosing spondylitis. The chain is built from TRBV5-1 and TRBJ2-7; D unresolved. Material: blood, either unsorted or a sorted T cell fraction (not recorded which). The CDR3 DNA sequence: TGCGCCAGCAGTGAGTTCGACTCCTACGAGCAGTACTTC. It encodes CASSEFDSYEQYF. The whole variable domain, filled in from reference TRBV5-1 and TRBJ2-7, reads KAGVTQTPRYLIKTRGQQVTLSCSPISGHRSVSWYQQTPGQGLQFLFEYFSETQRNKGNFPGRFSGRQFSNSRSEMNVSTLELGDSALYLCASSEFDSYEQYFGPGTRLTVT.